The rows below give T cell receptor beta chains drawn from one sample of a study of radiotherapy plus CTLA-4 blockade in lung cancer. Repertoires were generated with immunoSEQ multiplex PCR, while TCRdb's copy carries only in-frame clones and drops some. The profile covers some 90,000 clones, with about 86% appearing a single time and more than 2% taken by the ten largest. Material: peripheral blood, obtained from a patient treated with radiotherapy plus ipilimumab. Receptors were obtained from a human donor with non-small cell lung cancer who had a partial response to radiotherapy plus ipilimumab. Both conserved end residues are part of each CDR3. A D gene is named only where the DNA matches it firmly. Rows may omit the clone size; those that give it use once, few, many or a size class.

TRBV25-1	few	TRBD2	TRBJ2-3	CASSEGTSGDTDTQYF	TGTGCCAGCAGTGAAGGAACTAGCGGGGACACAGATACGCAGTATTTT
TRBV5-5	few	.	TRBJ1-4	CASSVGGGEKLFF	TGTGCCAGCAGCGTCGGCGGCGGTGAAAAACTGTTTTTT
TRBV6-6	.	TRBD2	TRBJ2-2	CASSRSGRYTGELFF	TGTGCCAGCAGCCGGAGCGGGAGGTACACCGGGGAGCTGTTTTTT
TRBV11-2	.	.	TRBJ2-5	CASSPPSQETQYF	TGTGCCAGCAGCCCCCCTTCCCAAGAGACCCAGTACTTC
TRBV6-5	.	TRBD1	TRBJ2-7	CASSYDRGVYEQYF	TGTGCCAGCAGTTACGACAGGGGGGTCTACGAGCAGTACTTC
TRBV7-8	once	.	TRBJ2-2	CASSLQAGNTGELFF	TGTGCCAGCAGCTTGCAGGCAGGGAACACCGGGGAGCTGTTTTTT
TRBV6-6	.	.	TRBJ1-2	CASSYLAGVYGYTF	TGTGCCAGCAGTTACCTGGCAGGCGTCTATGGCTACACCTTC
TRBV13	.	.	TRBJ2-1	CASSRISNEQFF	TGTGCCAGCAGTCGTATCAGTAATGAGCAGTTCTTC
TRBV7-9	.	TRBD2	TRBJ2-1	CASSPSAGGSYNEQFF	TGTGCCAGCAGCCCCTCAGCGGGGGGCTCCTACAATGAGCAGTTCTTC
TRBV5-1	.	.	TRBJ2-5	CASSFRRGETQYF	TGCGCCAGCAGCTTCCGCAGGGGCGAGACCCAGTACTTC
TRBV20-1	once	TRBD1	TRBJ1-1	CSAGQGAAFF	TGCAGTGCGGGACAGGGGGCCGCTTTCTTT